Listed here are 14 T cell receptor beta chains from one sample, sequenced in a study of post-analysis software for immune sequencing data. Study-level results: Included in a set of 5 or 6 TRBV segments more frequent in patients than controls were TRBV5-6, TRBV5-1 and TRBV20-1.

Antigens of these TCRs are unknown. Included in the TCR beta cDNA libraries were unique molecular identifiers. From the PCR reads, TCRdb called clonotypes with MiXCR, one entry per CDR3 protein. Found here are 740,000 or so distinct CDR3 sequences, about 50% of them singletons; the top ten hold approximately 4.3%. The sequencing sample was made of blood. Every receptor here comes from a girl between 5 and 17 years old with multiple sclerosis.

The chain has TRBV29-1 and TRBJ2-5, with TRBD1 matching over 8 bases. Germline assignment: CDR1 SQVTM and CDR2 ANQGSEA. This CDR3 comprises 15 residues. J gave up 1 base and V 6 bases, and 10 bases lay outside the gene matches. In nucleotides, the CDR3 is TGCAGCGTACGACGGTACAGGGGGAGCCAAGAGACCCAGTACTTC. It is translated as CSVRRYRGSQETQYF.

The chain combines TRBV24-1 with TRBJ2-1; TRBD1 matches at 10 bases. CDR1 is KGHDR, CDR2 SFDVKD, per germline. V was pared by 4 bases and J by 9 bases, with 5 bases of the junction left unmatched. This CDR3 has 14 amino acids. CDR3 loop: CATSERRQGAEQFF. The CDR3 DNA reads as TGTGCCACCAGTGAACGGAGACAGGGGGCTGAGCAGTTCTTC.

The chain carries TRBV25-1 and TRBJ2-1; 11 bases fit TRBD2. There are 13 residues in the CDR3. The V gene's germline CDR1 is MGHDK and CDR2 SYGVNS. V trimming: 7 bases; J trimming: 8 bases; junction bases outside the gene matches: 4. In nucleotides, the CDR3 is TGTGCCAGCACCCAACTAGCGGGAGATGAGCAGTTCTTC. It codes for CASTQLAGDEQFF.

This chain joins TRBV5-1 and TRBJ1-2; a possible D gene is TRBD1 (6 bases). Looked up from germline, CDR1 is SGHRS and CDR2 is YFSETQ. This CDR3 is built from 14 residues. The V end lost 4 bases, the J end lost 2 bases, and 12 bases lay between the germline ends. The CDR3 DNA follows: TGCGCCAGCAGCCGAGAGGGGGTAAACTATGGCTACACCTTC. Protein: CASSREGVNYGYTF.

This chain connects TRBV29-1 to TRBJ1-1; 9 bases are shared with TRBD1. CDR1 and CDR2 from the germline V gene are SQVTM and ANQGSEA. The CDR3 is 13 amino acids. The ends lost 6 bases at V and 3 bases at J; junction bases unmatched: 5. The CDR3 sequence: CSVSRTGDTEAFF. For the CDR3, the DNA is TGCAGCGTGTCGCGGACAGGGGACACTGAAGCTTTCTTT. Together with reference TRBV29-1 and TRBJ1-1, the CDR3 gives the full variable domain: SAVISQKPSRDICQRGTSLTIQCQVDSQVTMMFWYRQQPGQSLTLIATANQGSEATYESGFVIDKFPISRPNLTFSTLTVSNMSPEDSSIYLCSVSRTGDTEAFFGQGTRLTVV.

The chain joins TRBV5-1 to TRBJ2-5; TRBD2 agrees at 14 bases. The J call may be in error: the DNA end matches TRBJ2-7 better. The CDR3 length is 18 residues. Germline CDR1 SGHRS, CDR2 YFSETQ. The DNA for the CDR3 is TGCGCCAGCAGCGGCTCCGGGACTAGCGGGAGACCACCCTACGAGCAGTACTTC. This encodes CASSGSGTSGRPPYEQYF.

This chain connects TRBV7-6 to TRBJ2-7, with unresolved D. The last part of the DNA fits TRBJ2-5 better; the J call may be wrong. This CDR3 comprises 16 residues. Germline loops: CDR1 SGHVS, CDR2 FNYEAQ. The CDR3 is CASSFRPTYTQETQYF. CDR3 DNA: TGTGCCAGCAGCTTTAGACCCACTTACACCCAAGAGACCCAGTACTTC.

There are a few counts of this clonotype. This chain uses TRBV20-1 with TRBJ2-1; no firm D call. The DNA end is more similar to TRBJ2-7, so the J call may be wrong. Germline V CDR1 and CDR2: DFQATT, SNEGSKA (reference sequence). The CDR3 runs to 11 residues. The CDR3 reads CSAYKIYEQYF. Here the CDR3 DNA reads TGCAGTGCCTATAAGATCTACGAGCAGTACTTC.

The gene calls are TRBV7-2 and TRBJ1-6; 8 bases fit TRBD1. CDR3 length: 14 residues. CDR1 is SGHTA, CDR2 FQGNSA, per germline. The V and J ends lost 5 bases and 6 bases, in that order; junction bases with no gene match: 3. The CDR3 region has the DNA TGTGCCAGCAGCGACAGGGGTTTTAATTCACCCCTCCACTTT. The encoded protein is CASSDRGFNSPLHF.

V is TRBV19 and J is TRBJ2-7, with TRBD1 as a possible D gene (6 bases). Germline CDR1 reads LNHDA; CDR2 reads SQIVND (reference sequence). Trimming left V 3 bases short and J 0 bases short, with 6 bases between. This CDR3 spans 13 amino acids. CDR3 sequence (DNA): TGTGCCAGTAGTATGGGGGCCTCCTACGAGCAGTACTTC. Its translation is CASSMGASYEQYF. The full variable domain, in which reference TRBV19 and TRBJ2-7 provide the parts outside the CDR3, is DGGITQSPKYLFRKEGQNVTLSCEQNLNHDAMYWYRQDPGQGLRLIYYSQIVNDFQKGDIAEGYSVSREKKESFPLTVTSAQKNPTAFYLCASSMGASYEQYFGPGTRLTVT.

This clonotype was recorded a few times. The CDR3 loop reads CASRGGWGGYGYTF. In DNA, the CDR3 is TGTGCCAGCAGGGGCGGTTGGGGTGGCTATGGCTACACCTTC. This chain uses TRBV6-1 with TRBJ1-2; D is unclear. The ends were cut back, 6 bases at V and 4 bases at J, with 15 bases in the middle. Germline-derived CDR1 and CDR2 are MNHNS and SASEGT. The CDR3 has 14 amino acids.

This clonotype was seen only a few times. CDR3 coding DNA: TGTGCCAGCAGTCCCGTTCGGGGAGGTGACATTCAGTACTTC. Protein product: CASSPVRGGDIQYF. This chain links TRBV5-5 with TRBJ2-4, with a weak D call TRBD2 (6 bases). V was shortened by 5 bases and J by 8 bases, with 17 bases between the two germline ends. The CDR3 has 14 residues. The germline gives CDR1 SGHKS, CDR2 YYEKEE (reference sequence). Based on the CDR3 plus reference TRBV5-5 and TRBJ2-4, the full variable domain is DAGVTQSPTHLIKTRGQQVTLRCSPISGHKSVSWYQQVLGQGPQFIFQYYEKEERGRGNFPDRFSARQFPNYSSELNVNALLLGDSALYLCASSPVRGGDIQYFGAGTRLSVL.

The chain couples TRBV12-3 or TRBV12-4 to TRBJ2-1; 11 bases are a match to TRBD1. The CDR3 is 17 residues long. The trim removed 3 bases at V and 6 bases at J, leaving 10 bases unmatched. This CDR3 reads CASSFEDRGLAGNEQFF. Written as DNA, the CDR3 is TGTGCCAGCAGTTTCGAGGACAGGGGGCTGGCTGGCAATGAGCAGTTCTTC.

V is TRBV10-3 and J is TRBJ2-1, with 9 bases fitting TRBD2. The junction had 4 bases not matched to a gene; V was cut back by 0 bases and J by 4 bases. The CDR3 length is 16 residues. CDR1 and CDR2 (germline): ENHRY, SYGVKD. Written as DNA, the CDR3 is TGTGCCATCAGTGAGTCTCTAGCGGGGATTTACAATGAGCAGTTCTTC. This codes for CAISESLAGIYNEQFF.